The rows below give T cell receptor beta chains drawn from one sample of a study of cytomegalovirus exposure and HLA in healthy donors. The repertoire was sequenced with immunoSEQ multiplex PCR; TCRdb's copy has only in-frame clones and lacks some. The repertoire consists of 150,000 to 200,000 clones, with more than 75% occurring once and the leading ten covering approximately 1.6%. Sequencing was done on a sample of PBMCs. The receptors stem from a girl aged 5-17 years in good health and CMV-seropositive. Both conserved end residues are part of each CDR3. The D gene is left open where the match is weak. Clone size is given for some rows only: seen once, a few or many times, or a class if the clone is expanded.

v_gene	abundance	j_gene	d_gene	CDR3nt	CDR3aa
TRBV5-5	.	TRBJ1-2	.	TGTGCCAGCAGCGCCCCCGGGACGGCTCATCCTCGGGGGTATGGCTACACCTTC	CASSAPGTAHPRGYGYTF
TRBV5-4	.	TRBJ2-1	TRBD1	TGTGCCAGCAGCTTTCGCACAGGGGGTTACAATGAGCAGTTCTTC	CASSFRTGGYNEQFF
TRBV2	.	TRBJ2-5	.	TGTGCCAGCCAAGGGGGACCGCAGTACTTC	CASQGGPQYF
TRBV2	.	TRBJ1-1	TRBD1	TGTGCCAGCAGCAGACAGGGGGTCATGAACACTGAAGCTTTCTTT	CASSRQGVMNTEAFF
TRBV18	.	TRBJ1-1	.	TGTGCCAGCTCACCTCGGGGGTCCACTGAAGCTTTCTTT	CASSPRGSTEAFF
TRBV18	.	TRBJ2-3	.	TGTGCCAGCTCATCGGGACACCCGGATACCACAGATACGCAGTATTTT	CASSSGHPDTTDTQYF
TRBV5-6	.	TRBJ1-1	.	TGTGCCAGCAGCTCCAGGGTGAGCAACACTGAAGCTTTCTTT	CASSSRVSNTEAFF
TRBV5-1	.	TRBJ2-5	TRBD1	TGCGCCAGCAGCCCGGGACAGGGGGAGGAGACCCAGTACTTC	CASSPGQGEETQYF
TRBV6-5	few	TRBJ2-7	.	TGTGCCACCGCGACAAATCGCCGAGCTTACGAGCAGTACTTC	CATATNRRAYEQYF
TRBV7-9	.	TRBJ1-5	TRBD1	TGTGCCAGCAGCTTATCCCTCCAGGGGGCGTTAGATCAGCCCCAGCATTTT	CASSLSLQGALDQPQHF
TRBV7-2	.	TRBJ1-5	TRBD1	TGTCCCCAAAAGGACAGGGCGGGGTGTCAGCCCCAGCATTTT	CPQKDRAGCQPQHF
TRBV19	.	TRBJ2-5	TRBD2	TGTGCCAGTAGAAGAACTAGCGGGGGGGTCCAAGAGACCCAGTACTTC	CASRRTSGGVQETQYF
TRBV5-1	once	TRBJ2-3	.	TGCGCCAGCAAGCTGGGCGGCGGGTTCACAGATACGCAGTATTTT	CASKLGGGFTDTQYF
TRBV18	.	TRBJ1-2	TRBD1	TGTGCCAGCTCACCACCGTCTAGGGACAGGGGAAATGGTGGCTACACCTTC	CASSPPSRDRGNGGYTF
TRBV25-1	.	TRBJ1-1	TRBD1	TGTGCCAGCAGTGCTCTGGGACAGGGCCCGGGGGCTGAAGCTTTCTTT	CASSALGQGPGAEAFF
TRBV19	few	TRBJ1-1	.	TGTGCCAGTAAGAACAGGATCCGGACTGAAGCTTTCTTT	CASKNRIRTEAFF
TRBV5-6	.	TRBJ1-1	.	TGTGCCAGCAGTCTCGGCACTGAAGCTTTCTTT	CASSLGTEAFF
TRBV7-8	.	TRBJ1-2	TRBD1	TGTGCCAGCAGGGAAGGGACAGCGGGTGGCTACACCTTT	CASREGTAGGYTF
TRBV10-1	.	TRBJ2-5	TRBD1	TGCGCCAGCAGCGGGGACAGGGGGACAACGAGCGAGACCCAGTACTTC	CASSGDRGTTSETQYF
TRBV13	.	TRBJ1-2	TRBD1	TGTGCCAGCAGCGGCCACGGACAGGGAGACTATGGCTACACCTTC	CASSGHGQGDYGYTF
TRBV28	.	TRBJ2-3	TRBD1	TGTGCCAGCAGCTGGGTAGGGCAGGGGGCGATGGGTGTAGATACGCAGTATTTT	CASSWVGQGAMGVDTQYF
TRBV4-2	.	TRBJ1-5	.	TGTGCCAGCAGCCAAGATCGAGAGATTAATCAGCCCCAGCATTTT	CASSQDREINQPQHF
TRBV28	.	TRBJ2-7	TRBD2	TGTGCCAGCAGTTTATCAGCGGGGGGGCTCTACGAGCAGTACTTC	CASSLSAGGLYEQYF
TRBV20-1	.	TRBJ1-1	.	TGCAGTGTTCTCGGACAGGAAGCTTTCTTT	CSVLGQEAFF
TRBV20-1	.	TRBJ2-3	.	TGCAGTGCCGTACTAGCAGATACGCAGTATTTT	CSAVLADTQYF
TRBV4-3	.	TRBJ2-3	.	TGCGCCAGCAGCCAACTGCGGGAAGGCACAGATACGCAGTATTTT	CASSQLREGTDTQYF
TRBV6-6	.	TRBJ1-5	TRBD1	TGTGCCAGCAGTTACGAACAGGGGGCATCTCAGCCCCAGCATTTT	CASSYEQGASQPQHF
TRBV7-6	.	TRBJ1-3	.	TGTGCCAGCAGCTTAGGAGGGAGGTGGGACACCATATATTTT	CASSLGGRWDTIYF
TRBV11-2	.	TRBJ1-1	TRBD1	TGTGCCAGCAGCTTAATGGGACAGACCGCAAACACTGAAGCTTTCTTT	CASSLMGQTANTEAFF
TRBV7-2	.	TRBJ2-7	TRBD2	TGTGCCAGCAGTCGGGACTACTACGAGCAGTACTTC	CASSRDYYEQYF
TRBV6-5	.	TRBJ2-5	TRBD2	TGTGCCAGCAGTTCCCGCCGGGGGGATAAAGAGACCCAGTACTTC	CASSSRRGDKETQYF
TRBV27	.	TRBJ2-5	TRBD1	TGTGCCAGCAGTTTACGATTCGGACAGGGGGAAGAGACCCAGTACTTC	CASSLRFGQGEETQYF
TRBV4-3	.	TRBJ1-4	.	TGCGCCAGCAGCCAAGTCACAGCAACTAATGAAAAACTGTTTTTT	CASSQVTATNEKLFF
TRBV6-5	.	TRBJ2-7	.	TGTGCCAGCAGGGACACTCGCTCCTACGAGCAGTACTTC	CASRDTRSYEQYF
TRBV28	.	TRBJ1-1	.	TGTGCCAGCAGAGCGGAGAACACTGAAGCTTTCTTT	CASRAENTEAFF
TRBV6-5	.	TRBJ1-2	TRBD1	TGTGCCAGCAGTTACTCTAGGACAGGGAACTATGGCTACACCTTC	CASSYSRTGNYGYTF
TRBV7-9	.	TRBJ1-3	.	TGTGCCAGCAGCTTAATCCGGAGCTCTGGAAACACCATATATTTT	CASSLIRSSGNTIYF
TRBV29-1	many	TRBJ2-2	TRBD1	TGCAGCGTCGCGGCTATAGGACAGGGAGGCACCGGGGAGCTGTTTTTT	CSVAAIGQGGTGELFF
TRBV6-5	.	TRBJ1-4	.	TGTGCCAGCAGCCGCGACAGGGAAAAACTGTTTTTT	CASSRDREKLFF
TRBV28	.	TRBJ2-2	TRBD1	TGTGCCAGCAGTAACAGGGGGTACGGGGTGTTTTTT	CASSNRGYGVFF
TRBV28	.	TRBJ2-7	.	TGTGCCACCAATCGGGACGAGCAGTACTTC	CATNRDEQYF
TRBV30	.	TRBJ2-5	.	TGTGCCTGGAGTCCCGGCGGCGTGTACCAAGAGACCCAGTACTTC	CAWSPGGVYQETQYF
TRBV5-4	.	TRBJ2-7	TRBD1	TGTGCCAGCAGCTCCAGGTCCTCGACAGGGTTCGAGCAGTACTTC	CASSSRSSTGFEQYF
TRBV2	few	TRBJ1-4	.	TGTGCCAGCAGTGAAGGCTTGAGAGGCAAAGAAAAACTGTTTTTT	CASSEGLRGKEKLFF
TRBV11-2	.	TRBJ2-1	TRBD2	TGTGCCAGCCATCCGACTAGCGGGAGGTGGTACAATGAGCAGTTCTTC	CASHPTSGRWYNEQFF
TRBV5-1	.	TRBJ1-1	.	TGCGCCAGCAGCTTGGGGCAGGGGAGGGGGGAAAACACTGAAGCTTTCTTT	CASSLGQGRGENTEAFF
TRBV6-1	.	TRBJ2-5	TRBD2	TGTGCCAGCAGTGAACTAGCGGGGGGGCCAGAGACCCAGTACTTC	CASSELAGGPETQYF